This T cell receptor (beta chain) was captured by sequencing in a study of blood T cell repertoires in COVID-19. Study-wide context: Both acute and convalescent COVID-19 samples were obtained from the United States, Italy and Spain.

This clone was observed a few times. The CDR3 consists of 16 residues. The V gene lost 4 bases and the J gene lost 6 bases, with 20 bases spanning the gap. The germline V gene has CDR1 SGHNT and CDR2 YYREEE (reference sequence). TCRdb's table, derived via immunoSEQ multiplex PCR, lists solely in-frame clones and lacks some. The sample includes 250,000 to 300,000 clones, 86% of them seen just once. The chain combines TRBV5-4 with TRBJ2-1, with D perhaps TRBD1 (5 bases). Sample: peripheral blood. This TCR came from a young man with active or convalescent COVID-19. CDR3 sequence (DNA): TGTGCCAGCAGCCTCCCCCCCCAGGGTGTCGCCAATGAGCAGTTCTTC. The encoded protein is CASSLPPQGVANEQFF.